This TCR beta chain is from a study of T cells in Graves' hyperthyroidism and ophthalmopathy. TCR beta CDR3 regions were amplified from RNA transcripts. RT-PCR in the first round (using the HTBI primer set) targeted the TCR CDR3. One entry per CDR3 protein, called by TCRdb with MiXCR from the multiplex PCR reads. The sample lists approximately 300,000 distinct CDR3 sequences, roughly 17% occurring once. General study findings and limits: Blood also showed most of the thyroid clonotypes that were expanded above 0.001.

This clonotype was seen repeatedly, ten times or more. Its specificity is unknown. Germline V gives CDR1 KGHDR, CDR2 SFDVKD. The CDR3 contains 16 residues. The germline V and J ends were trimmed by 3 bases and 5 bases, with 18 bases remaining between them. Stable Graves' hyperthyroidism meant no ophthalmopathy progression within 18 months. The V gene is TRBV24-1, the J gene TRBJ2-5, with D perhaps given as TRBD1 or TRBD2 (6 bases each). This sequence originates from a man aged 30-40 years with Graves' hyperthyroidism. The sequenced sample consisted of blood. As DNA, the CDR3 is TGTGCCACCAGTGATGCGCACGGAGGGGGGCCGGAGACCCAGTACTTC. Translating it yields CATSDAHGGGPETQYF.